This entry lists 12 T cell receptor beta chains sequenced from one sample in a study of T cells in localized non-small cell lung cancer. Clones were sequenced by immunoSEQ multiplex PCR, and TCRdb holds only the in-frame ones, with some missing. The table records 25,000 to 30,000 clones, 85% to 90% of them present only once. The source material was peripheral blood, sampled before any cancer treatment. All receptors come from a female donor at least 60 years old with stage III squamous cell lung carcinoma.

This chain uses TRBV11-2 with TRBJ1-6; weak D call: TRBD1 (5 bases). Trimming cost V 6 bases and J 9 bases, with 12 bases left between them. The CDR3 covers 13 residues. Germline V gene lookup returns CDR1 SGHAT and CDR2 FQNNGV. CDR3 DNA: TGTGCCAGCAGTTACGACAGAATTTCACCCCTCCACTTT. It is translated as CASSYDRISPLHF.

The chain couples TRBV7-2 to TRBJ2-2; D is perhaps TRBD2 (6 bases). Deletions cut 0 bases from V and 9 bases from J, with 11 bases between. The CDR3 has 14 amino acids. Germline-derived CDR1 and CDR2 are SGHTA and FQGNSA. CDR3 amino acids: CASSLAGGPRELFF. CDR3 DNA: TGTGCCAGCAGCTTAGCGGGAGGCCCCCGGGAGCTGTTTTTT.

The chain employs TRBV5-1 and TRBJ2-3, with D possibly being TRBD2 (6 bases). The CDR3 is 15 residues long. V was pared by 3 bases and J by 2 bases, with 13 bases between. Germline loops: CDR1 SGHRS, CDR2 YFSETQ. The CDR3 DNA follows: TGCGCCAGCAGCTCGGCTTCGGGACTCACAGATACGCAGTATTTT. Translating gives CASSSASGLTDTQYF.

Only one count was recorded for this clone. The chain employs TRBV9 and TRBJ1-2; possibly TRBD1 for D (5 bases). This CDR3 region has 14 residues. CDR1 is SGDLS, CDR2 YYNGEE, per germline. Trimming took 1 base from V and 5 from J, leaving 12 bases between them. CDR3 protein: CASSVLGEGYGYTF. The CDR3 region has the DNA TGTGCCAGCAGCGTATTGGGGGAGGGGTATGGCTACACCTTC.

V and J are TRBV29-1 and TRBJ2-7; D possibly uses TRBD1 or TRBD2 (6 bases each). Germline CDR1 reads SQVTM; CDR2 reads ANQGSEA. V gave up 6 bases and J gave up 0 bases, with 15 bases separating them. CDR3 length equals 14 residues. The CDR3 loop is CSVEGGRSSYEQYF. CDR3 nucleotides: TGCAGCGTGGAGGGGGGACGAAGCTCCTACGAGCAGTACTTC.

The CDR3 sequence is CASSRSSYSNQPQHF. The CDR3 DNA reads TGTGCCAGCAGCCGTTCATCCTATAGCAATCAGCCCCAGCATTTT. The chain uses TRBV27 and TRBJ1-5, with unresolved D. The CDR3 consists of 15 residues. Germline CDR1 MNHEY, CDR2 SMNVEV (reference sequence). Trimming took 6 bases from V and 0 from J, leaving 12 bases between them.

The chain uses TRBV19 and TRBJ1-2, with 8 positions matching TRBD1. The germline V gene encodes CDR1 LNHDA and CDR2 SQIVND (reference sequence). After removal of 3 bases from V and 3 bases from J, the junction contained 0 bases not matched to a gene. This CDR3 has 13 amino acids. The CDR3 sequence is CASSMTGDYGYTF. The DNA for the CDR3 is TGTGCCAGTAGTATGACAGGGGACTATGGCTACACCTTC. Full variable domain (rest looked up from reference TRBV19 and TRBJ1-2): DGGITQSPKYLFRKEGQNVTLSCEQNLNHDAMYWYRQDPGQGLRLIYYSQIVNDFQKGDIAEGYSVSREKKESFPLTVTSAQKNPTAFYLCASSMTGDYGYTFGSGTRLTVV.

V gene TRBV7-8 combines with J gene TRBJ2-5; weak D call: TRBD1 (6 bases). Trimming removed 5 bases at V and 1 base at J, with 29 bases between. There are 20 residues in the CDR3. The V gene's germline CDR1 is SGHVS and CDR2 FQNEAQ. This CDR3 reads CASSPGMAIRDILGQETQYF. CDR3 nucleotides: TGTGCCAGCAGCCCGGGTATGGCCATCCGGGACATCTTAGGCCAAGAGACCCAGTACTTC.

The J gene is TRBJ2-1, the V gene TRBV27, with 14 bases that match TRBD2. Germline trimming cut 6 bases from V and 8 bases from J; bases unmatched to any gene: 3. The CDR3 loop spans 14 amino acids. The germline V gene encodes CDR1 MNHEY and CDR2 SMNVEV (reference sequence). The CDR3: CASRGLAGEDEQFF. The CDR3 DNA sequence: TGTGCCAGCAGGGGACTAGCGGGAGAGGATGAGCAGTTCTTC.

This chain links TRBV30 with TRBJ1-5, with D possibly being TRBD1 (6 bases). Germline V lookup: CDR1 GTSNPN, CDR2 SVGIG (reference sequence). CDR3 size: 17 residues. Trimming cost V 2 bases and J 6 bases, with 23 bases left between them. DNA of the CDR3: TGTGCCTGGAGTTGGCAGGGGTCGGGGCTCTATGGTCAGCCCCAGCATTTT. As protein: CAWSWQGSGLYGQPQHF.

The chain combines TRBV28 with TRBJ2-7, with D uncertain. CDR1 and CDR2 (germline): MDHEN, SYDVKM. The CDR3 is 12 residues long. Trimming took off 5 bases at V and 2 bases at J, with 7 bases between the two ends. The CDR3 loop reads CASSPAPYEQYF. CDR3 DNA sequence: TGTGCCAGCAGTCCCGCCCCCTACGAGCAGTACTTC.

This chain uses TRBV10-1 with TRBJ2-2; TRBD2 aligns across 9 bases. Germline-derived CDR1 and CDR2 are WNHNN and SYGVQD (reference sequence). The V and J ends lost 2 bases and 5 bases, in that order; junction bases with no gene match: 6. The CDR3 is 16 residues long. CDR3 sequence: CASSETGGRGTGELFF. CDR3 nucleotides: TGCGCCAGCAGTGAGACCGGCGGGAGGGGGACCGGGGAGCTGTTTTTT.